The next 6 T cell receptor beta chains were all read from a single sample in a study of response to subunit inactivated influenza vaccine. TCRdb used MiXCR to reprocess the RT-PCR reads, holding one entry per CDR3 protein. The sample carries roughly 570,000 distinct CDR3 sequences, approximately 12% recorded once. This specimen was PBMCs from blood, taken 45 days after vaccination. Every receptor here comes from a man over 45 who received an inactivated influenza vaccine.

This chain uses TRBV29-1 with TRBJ2-7; TRBD1 aligns across 8 bases. Germline loops: CDR1 SQVTM, CDR2 ANQGSEA. The junction had 6 bases not matched to a gene; V was cut back by 4 bases and J by 7 bases. The CDR3 contains 12 residues. The CDR3 DNA reads TGCAGCGTTGCCCAGGGGGCCTGGGAGCAGTACTTC. It yields the protein CSVAQGAWEQYF.

This clonotype showed up just a few times. The rearrangement joins TRBV12-3 or TRBV12-4 to TRBJ2-1, with 12 bases matching TRBD2. The CDR3 is made up of 15 amino acids. V shed 7 bases and J 2 bases; nucleotides not matched to a gene: 3. The chain's CDR3 is CASKLAGGTYNEQFF. The CDR3 bases are TGTGCCAGCAAGCTAGCGGGGGGGACCTACAATGAGCAGTTCTTC.

This clonotype was detected once. The V call is TRBV29-1, the J call TRBJ2-3; no definite D call. The CDR3 is 14 amino acids. In germline, CDR1 is SQVTM, CDR2 ANQGSEA. In nucleotides, the CDR3 is TGCAGAGTCTCTCAACGTTCTGGCACAGATACGCAGTATTTT. It translates to CRVSQRSGTDTQYF.

This clonotype was found a few times. V and J are TRBV6-1 and TRBJ1-4; D unclear. Trimming pared 2 bases from V and 4 bases from J, leaving 5 bases between. Germline-derived CDR1 and CDR2 are MNHNS and SASEGT. The CDR3 sequence is 13 residues long. The CDR3 region is CASSELLNEKLFF. DNA of the CDR3: TGTGCCAGCAGTGAACTACTTAATGAAAAACTGTTTTTT.

Regarding this clonotype: A junction boundary mismatches the germline segment, possibly from a read error. The chain recombines TRBV6-5 with TRBJ2-3, with a tentative D call TRBD1 (5 bases). The CDR3 has 13 residues. Germline loops: CDR1 MNHEY, CDR2 SVGAGI. Here the CDR3 reads CASRYQGADTQYF. CDR3 nucleotides: TGTGCCAGCCGTTACCAGGGTGCAGATACGCAGTATTTT.

As for this clonotype: A much larger clone differs from this one at a single base, so this may be a read error. The chain uses TRBV7-3 and TRBJ2-1; D call uncertain. Germline V gives CDR1 SGHTA, CDR2 FQGTGA. The CDR3 extends over 15 amino acids. The DNA of the CDR3 is TGTGGCAGCAGCACGACTCATTCAGCCAACAATGAGCAGTTCTTC. It specifies CGSSTTHSANNEQFF.